This TCR beta chain was sequenced during a study of early T cells in non-severe SARS-CoV-2 infection. TCRdb independently ran MiXCR on the 5' RACE reads; one entry per CDR3 protein. This repertoire shows roughly 56,000 distinct CDR3 sequences, around 16% found once; its top ten account for approximately 4%. Findings and caveats of the study: Comparison of clonotypes with VDJdb favored anti-spike CD8 responses while missing private and CD4 specificities.

The sample holds a few counts of this clonotype. The antigen is undetermined. The V and J ends lost 1 base and 9 bases respectively, with 10 bases between them. This CDR3 region has 14 residues. The germline V gene encodes CDR1 MGHRA and CDR2 YSYEKL. This rearrangement joins TRBV4-1 to TRBJ1-6; the D is unclear. This TCR came from an adult who was a healthcare worker with PCR-confirmed SARS-CoV-2 infection or an uninfected control (not recorded which). Sequenced here: whole blood, sampled at baseline. CDR3 amino acids: CASSQGEISSPLHF. The CDR3 coding sequence is TGCGCCAGCAGCCAAGGGGAGATAAGTTCACCCCTCCACTTT.